These 18 T cell receptor beta chains came from one sample sequenced in a study of blood T cell repertoires in COVID-19. Produced via immunoSEQ multiplex PCR; TCRdb's table is partial and in-frame only. The repertoire consists of under 150,000 clones, with under 95% occurring once and the leading ten covering around 4.6%. Sequencing input: peripheral blood. The receptors here all came from a man aged 55 to 70 with COVID-19, enrolled during active disease.

This clone was detected once. The chain joins TRBV15 to TRBJ2-1, with a weak D call TRBD2 (6 bases). V was cut by 7 bases and J by 7 bases, with 20 bases left in between. Germline V gene lookup returns CDR1 LNHNV and CDR2 YYDKDF (reference sequence). The CDR3 loop spans 15 amino acids. The CDR3 is CATKKDYVVANEQFF. In DNA, the CDR3 is TGTGCCACCAAGAAGGACTATGTAGTTGCTAATGAGCAGTTCTTC.

This chain links TRBV7-9 with TRBJ1-2; 7 bases are shared with TRBD1. This CDR3 comprises 15 residues. The J segment lost 4 bases and the V segment lost 7 bases, leaving 12 bases of the junction unmatched. From germline, CDR1 is SEHNR and CDR2 FQNEAQ (reference sequence). CDR3 loop: CASIRTDREVYGYTF. CDR3 in DNA: TGTGCCAGCATCAGGACCGACAGGGAGGTCTATGGCTACACCTTC.

V and J are TRBV5-1 and TRBJ1-5, with 7 bases matching TRBD1. The CDR3 consists of 15 residues. Trimming removed 1 base from V and 2 bases from J; junction bases left unmatched: 3. From germline, CDR1 is SGHRS and CDR2 YFSETQ. CDR3 sequence (DNA): TGCGCCAGCAGCTTGACAGGGGTTGGCAATCAGCCCCAGCATTTT. Amino acids: CASSLTGVGNQPQHF. Based on the CDR3 plus reference TRBV5-1 and TRBJ1-5, the full variable domain is KAGVTQTPRYLIKTRGQQVTLSCSPISGHRSVSWYQQTPGQGLQFLFEYFSETQRNKGNFPGRFSGRQFSNSRSEMNVSTLELGDSALYLCASSLTGVGNQPQHFGDGTRLSIL.

This clone has only one observation. The chain couples TRBV2 to TRBJ1-5; tentatively, D is TRBD1 (6 bases). V lost 5 bases and J 0 bases, leaving 14 bases between the germline ends. CDR1 is SNHLY and CDR2 is FYNNEI in the germline V gene. The CDR3 has 16 amino acids. CDR3 residues: CASSYTGPYSNQPQHF. CDR3 sequence (DNA): TGTGCCAGCAGTTACACAGGGCCCTATAGCAATCAGCCCCAGCATTTT. The full variable domain, its missing parts supplied by reference TRBV2 and TRBJ1-5, is EPEVTQTPSHQVTQMGQEVILRCVPISNHLYFYWYRQILGQKVEFLVSFYNNEISEKSEIFDDQFSVERPDGSNFTLKIRSTKLEDSAMYFCASSYTGPYSNQPQHFGDGTRLSIL.

The gene calls are TRBV29-1 and TRBJ2-1; no clear D. Germline CDR1 reads SQVTM; CDR2 reads ANQGSEA. The CDR3 runs 14 residues. V was clipped by 6 bases and J by 3 bases, with 15 bases between them. The CDR3 DNA sequence: TGCAGCGTGCCTGAGGAGCCCAACTACAATGAGCAGTTCTTC. This gives the protein CSVPEEPNYNEQFF.

In its sample, this clone was seen once. CDR3 protein: CAISASWTAQNSPLHF. CDR3 DNA sequence: TGTGCCATCAGTGCCTCCTGGACAGCGCAGAATTCACCCCTCCACTTT. The rearrangement links TRBV10-3 to TRBJ1-6; perhaps TRBD1 as D (6 bases). CDR1 and CDR2 from the germline V gene are ENHRY and SYGVKD. The CDR3 is 16 residues long. The V end was cut by 4 bases, the J end by 7 bases, with 17 bases between.

The V and J genes are TRBV19 and TRBJ2-1, with 15 bases aligning to TRBD2. CDR3 length: 14 amino acids. Losses at the gene ends were 7 bases for V and 10 bases for J; bases not matched to a gene: 5. CDR1 LNHDA and CDR2 SQIVND come from the germline V gene (reference sequence). DNA of the CDR3: TGTGCCAGTAATTCGGGACTAGCGGGAGGCGAGCAGTTCTTC. This codes for CASNSGLAGGEQFF.

This sequence joins TRBV5-5 and TRBJ2-5, with 11 nucleotides matching TRBD2. V gave up 0 bases and J gave up 1 base; unmatched junction bases: 5. Germline assignment: CDR1 SGHKS and CDR2 YYEKEE (reference sequence). CDR3 length equals 17 residues. The CDR3 DNA is TGTGCCAGCAGCTTGGGCCTAGCGGGAGGTATCCAAGAGACCCAGTACTTC. Its protein is CASSLGLAGGIQETQYF.

As regards this clone: Other nucleotide sequences in the sample specify the same CDR3. J is TRBJ2-7 and V is TRBV18; 10 positions agree with TRBD1. The CDR3 runs 14 residues. J was trimmed by 4 bases and V by 3 bases; bases with no gene match: 3. From germline, CDR1 is KGHSH and CDR2 LQKENI. The DNA of the CDR3 is TGTGCCAGCTCACCCGGGACAGGGGATTACGAGCAGTACTTC. It encodes CASSPGTGDYEQYF.

The V gene is TRBV2, the J gene TRBJ2-2; D may be TRBD1 (5 bases). Germline V gene data show CDR1 as SNHLY and CDR2 as FYNNEI. Between the trimmed V and J ends, which lost 6 bases and 3 bases, there was a span of 14 bases. This CDR3 is built from 15 residues. CDR3 loop: CASRQDARDTGELFF. The CDR3 DNA sequence: TGTGCCAGCAGACAGGACGCGCGAGACACCGGGGAGCTGTTTTTT.

The V gene is TRBV5-1, the J gene TRBJ1-2; 8 nucleotides agree with TRBD1. The CDR3 length is 13 residues. Germline V gene lookup returns CDR1 SGHRS and CDR2 YFSETQ. V shed 0 bases and J 6 bases; nucleotides not matched to a gene: 1. The CDR3 nucleotides read TGCGCCAGCAGCTTGGCACAGGGGGATGGCTACACCTTC. Protein product: CASSLAQGDGYTF.

J is TRBJ1-6 and V is TRBV4-1; D is perhaps TRBD1 (5 bases). V was pared by 0 bases and J by 10 bases, with 10 bases between. Germline CDR1 and CDR2: MGHRA and YSYEKL. The CDR3 loop spans 14 amino acids. CDR3 nucleotides: TGCGCCAGCAGCCAAGACAGGGAATGGTCACCCCTCCACTTT. Amino acids: CASSQDREWSPLHF.

The rearrangement links TRBV7-8 to TRBJ1-4; D possibly corresponds to TRBD1 (5 bases). V dropped 1 base and J dropped 8 bases, with 17 bases sitting between them. The CDR3 sequence is 16 residues long. The germline gives CDR1 SGHVS, CDR2 FQNEAQ. Here the CDR3 reads CASSLVGGMLWEKLFF. The CDR3 DNA sequence: TGTGCCAGCAGCTTAGTTGGGGGGATGCTGTGGGAAAAACTGTTTTTT.

The chain carries TRBV19 and TRBJ2-1; 7 bases align to TRBD1. The CDR3 length is 15 residues. J lost 4 bases, V lost 3 bases, and 6 bases had no gene match. Looked up from germline, CDR1 is LNHDA and CDR2 is SQIVND (reference sequence). The CDR3 DNA reads as TGTGCCAGTAGTATTTTTGGGACAGTTTACAATGAGCAGTTCTTC. Protein product: CASSIFGTVYNEQFF.

The chain links TRBV10-1 to TRBJ1-3; unclear D gene. This CDR3 comprises 13 residues. Deletions cut 7 bases from V and 4 bases from J, with 11 bases between. CDR1 is WNHNN and CDR2 is SYGVQD in the germline V gene (reference sequence). CDR3 residues: CASMGPPGNTIYF. CDR3 in DNA: TGCGCCAGCATGGGCCCTCCGGGAAACACCATATATTTT.

The rearrangement uses TRBV5-1 and TRBJ2-1; 7 nucleotides match TRBD2. V lost 3 bases and J lost 2; bases outside the gene matches: 8. Per germline, CDR1 SGHRS and CDR2 YFSETQ. This CDR3 contains 16 residues. The CDR3 sequence is CASSSIAGSTYNEQFF. CDR3 nucleotide sequence: TGCGCCAGCAGCTCAATAGCGGGTTCTACCTACAATGAGCAGTTCTTC.

The V and J genes are TRBV19 and TRBJ2-2; perhaps TRBD2 as D (5 bases). The V gene lost 3 bases and the J gene lost 4 bases, with 9 bases spanning the gap. This CDR3 has 14 amino acids. Germline V gene lookup returns CDR1 LNHDA and CDR2 SQIVND (reference sequence). The CDR3 protein is CASSISGVTGELFF. DNA of the CDR3: TGTGCCAGTAGTATTTCCGGGGTCACCGGGGAGCTGTTTTTT.

This clone was recorded a few times. The V and J genes are TRBV7-9 and TRBJ2-2; tentatively, D is TRBD2 (5 bases). Trimming removed 6 bases at V and 0 bases at J, with 14 bases between. CDR3 size: 16 residues. CDR1 SEHNR and CDR2 FQNEAQ come from the germline V gene (reference sequence). The CDR3 spells CASSRPGVANTGELFF. The DNA for the CDR3 is TGTGCCAGCAGTCGCCCCGGGGTCGCGAACACCGGGGAGCTGTTTTTT.